This is a list of T cell receptor beta chains from one sample in a study of control samples from healthy donors and cancer patients. The repertoire was sequenced with immunoSEQ multiplex PCR; TCRdb's copy has only in-frame clones and lacks some. Here the sample spans tens of thousands of clones, 83% being singletons. The sequenced sample was blood. The receptor source for this set is a man aged 55 to 70 in good health. CDR3s include the opening cysteine and the closing phenylalanine or tryptophan. The order of the fields is D gene, clone size, J gene, V gene, CDR3 DNA, CDR3 protein. The D gene is left open where the match is weak. Clone size is given for some rows only: seen once, a few or many times, or a class if the clone is expanded.

d_call: TRBD1; clone_size: NA; j_call: TRBJ1-6; v_call: TRBV30; cdr3_nt: TGTACCTGGAGTGGCCGAGAGGGGACAGGAAATTCACCCCTCCACTTT; cdr3_aa: CTWSGREGTGNSPLHF
d_call: NA; clone_size: NA; j_call: TRBJ1-5; v_call: TRBV6-2/TRBV6-3; cdr3_nt: TGTGCCAGCAGTTATGTACGACCAGCCAGGCAGCCCCAGCATTTT; cdr3_aa: CASSYVRPARQPQHF
d_call: NA; clone_size: NA; j_call: TRBJ1-4; v_call: TRBV7-2; cdr3_nt: TGTGCCAGCAGCTTGGGTCAGACTAATGAAAAACTGTTTTTT; cdr3_aa: CASSLGQTNEKLFF
d_call: TRBD1; clone_size: few; j_call: TRBJ1-6; v_call: TRBV19; cdr3_nt: TGTGCCAGTAGTTCAGGACAGGGGTTACCCCTCCACTTT; cdr3_aa: CASSSGQGLPLHF
d_call: NA; clone_size: NA; j_call: TRBJ1-5; v_call: TRBV19; cdr3_nt: TGTGCCAGTAGTTGGGGGCGCGGTGGGAGCAATCAGCCCCAGCATTTT; cdr3_aa: CASSWGRGGSNQPQHF
d_call: TRBD1; clone_size: NA; j_call: TRBJ1-6; v_call: TRBV5-5; cdr3_nt: TGTGCCAGCAGCGCACAGGGGGCCTCTAATTCACCCCTCCACTTT; cdr3_aa: CASSAQGASNSPLHF
d_call: TRBD2; clone_size: NA; j_call: TRBJ2-1; v_call: TRBV7-3; cdr3_nt: TGTGCCAGCAGCTTAGCGGGAGGGGGCAATGAGCAGTTCTTC; cdr3_aa: CASSLAGGGNEQFF
d_call: TRBD1; clone_size: NA; j_call: TRBJ1-1; v_call: TRBV6-5; cdr3_nt: TGTGCCAGCAGTTACCCAGGGGGCACTGAAGCTTTCTTT; cdr3_aa: CASSYPGGTEAFF
d_call: NA; clone_size: NA; j_call: TRBJ2-1; v_call: TRBV11-2; cdr3_nt: TGTGCCAGCAGCTTCGGGGGACAGCCCTCCTACAATGAGCAGTTCTTC; cdr3_aa: CASSFGGQPSYNEQFF
d_call: NA; clone_size: NA; j_call: TRBJ2-3; v_call: TRBV9; cdr3_nt: TGTGCCAGCAGCGTAGCTGGGGGTTGGACAGATACGCAGTATTTT; cdr3_aa: CASSVAGGWTDTQYF
d_call: TRBD1; clone_size: few; j_call: TRBJ2-1; v_call: TRBV5-6; cdr3_nt: TGTGCCAGCAGCTTAGGTGCAGGGGGCTCCTACAATGAGCAGTTCTTC; cdr3_aa: CASSLGAGGSYNEQFF
d_call: TRBD1; clone_size: NA; j_call: TRBJ1-2; v_call: TRBV30; cdr3_nt: TGTGCCTGCCTGGGACAGGGCTATGGCTACACCTTC; cdr3_aa: CACLGQGYGYTF
d_call: NA; clone_size: NA; j_call: TRBJ1-2; v_call: TRBV28; cdr3_nt: TGTGCCAGCCGGGAGTTATATGGCTACACCTTC; cdr3_aa: CASRELYGYTF
d_call: NA; clone_size: NA; j_call: TRBJ2-7; v_call: TRBV24-1; cdr3_nt: TGTGCCACCAGTGATCCCGGAAGGAGCCCCTTTCTCGAGCAGTACTTC; cdr3_aa: CATSDPGRSPFLEQYF
d_call: NA; clone_size: NA; j_call: TRBJ1-4; v_call: TRBV11-2; cdr3_nt: TGTGCCAGCAGCTTACCCCTCGGGGGGCCTAGGGGTGAAAAACTGTTTTTT; cdr3_aa: CASSLPLGGPRGEKLFF
d_call: TRBD1; clone_size: NA; j_call: TRBJ1-1; v_call: TRBV19; cdr3_nt: TGTGCCAGTTGGGACAGCGATCCAACTGAAGCTTTCTTT; cdr3_aa: CASWDSDPTEAFF
d_call: TRBD2; clone_size: NA; j_call: TRBJ2-1; v_call: TRBV7-8; cdr3_nt: TGTGCCAGCAGCTTTGTTCGACTAGCGGTGGGATCGCAGTTCTTC; cdr3_aa: CASSFVRLAVGSQFF
d_call: NA; clone_size: NA; j_call: TRBJ1-1; v_call: TRBV6-2/TRBV6-3; cdr3_nt: TGTGCCAGCAGCCCCATCAGGGCGAACACTGAAGCTTTCTTT; cdr3_aa: CASSPIRANTEAFF
d_call: NA; clone_size: few; j_call: TRBJ2-1; v_call: TRBV24-1; cdr3_nt: TGTGCCACCAGCGAGGACAGTGTCAACAATGAGCAGTTCTTC; cdr3_aa: CATSEDSVNNEQFF
d_call: NA; clone_size: NA; j_call: TRBJ2-7; v_call: TRBV2; cdr3_nt: TGTGCCAGCAGGGCGGACGGTGGGGGCGAGCAGTACTTC; cdr3_aa: CASRADGGGEQYF
d_call: TRBD2; clone_size: NA; j_call: TRBJ2-7; v_call: TRBV30; cdr3_nt: TGTGCCTGGAGTGTGGCTAGCGGGAGCGACGAGCAGTACTTC; cdr3_aa: CAWSVASGSDEQYF
d_call: TRBD2; clone_size: few; j_call: TRBJ2-2; v_call: TRBV5-1; cdr3_nt: TGCGCCAGCAGCGAACTAGCGGGGGGCTCCGGGGAGCTGTTTTTT; cdr3_aa: CASSELAGGSGELFF
d_call: NA; clone_size: NA; j_call: TRBJ1-1; v_call: TRBV5-1; cdr3_nt: TGCGCCAGCAGCGATACAGGGACTTCGAACACTGAAGCTTTCTTT; cdr3_aa: CASSDTGTSNTEAFF
d_call: TRBD2; clone_size: NA; j_call: TRBJ2-7; v_call: TRBV24-1; cdr3_nt: TGTGCCACCAGCCTCAACGCGGCGGGAGTCGGGGAGCAGTACTTC; cdr3_aa: CATSLNAAGVGEQYF
d_call: NA; clone_size: NA; j_call: TRBJ1-3; v_call: TRBV3-1/TRBV3-2; cdr3_nt: TGTGCCAGCAGCCAAGACCGTGGGGACACCATATATTTT; cdr3_aa: CASSQDRGDTIYF
d_call: NA; clone_size: NA; j_call: TRBJ2-7; v_call: TRBV5-5; cdr3_nt: TGTGCCAGCAGCTTGGAGGCGAACTCCTACGAGCAGTACTTC; cdr3_aa: CASSLEANSYEQYF
d_call: NA; clone_size: few; j_call: TRBJ1-2; v_call: TRBV28; cdr3_nt: TGTGCCAGCAGTTTAAGGCGAGGGGGAGAGAGGTATGGCTACACCTTC; cdr3_aa: CASSLRRGGERYGYTF
d_call: TRBD1; clone_size: once; j_call: TRBJ2-3; v_call: TRBV28; cdr3_nt: TGTGCCAGCAGTCCCTACAGGGGGTCAGATACGCAGTATTTT; cdr3_aa: CASSPYRGSDTQYF
d_call: NA; clone_size: NA; j_call: TRBJ1-1; v_call: TRBV7-6; cdr3_nt: TGTGCCAGCAGCTTATCTCGCGAACAGAAAGGTACTGAAGCTTTCTTT; cdr3_aa: CASSLSREQKGTEAFF
d_call: NA; clone_size: NA; j_call: TRBJ2-7; v_call: TRBV16; cdr3_nt: TGTGCCAGCAGCCGACTCAGGGGGGGGTACGACGAGCAGTACTTC; cdr3_aa: CASSRLRGGYDEQYF
d_call: TRBD1; clone_size: NA; j_call: TRBJ1-5; v_call: TRBV4-1; cdr3_nt: TGCGCCAGCAGCCATAACCTAATCACGGGACAGCAAAATCAGCCCCAGCATTTT; cdr3_aa: CASSHNLITGQQNQPQHF
d_call: TRBD2; clone_size: few; j_call: TRBJ2-3; v_call: TRBV5-4; cdr3_nt: TGTGCCAGCAGCTCCAGGACTAGCAACACAGATACGCAGTATTTT; cdr3_aa: CASSSRTSNTDTQYF
d_call: NA; clone_size: NA; j_call: TRBJ2-7; v_call: TRBV29-1; cdr3_nt: TGCAGCGTTGAAAACAGTTACTCCTACGAGCAGTACTTC; cdr3_aa: CSVENSYSYEQYF
d_call: TRBD2; clone_size: NA; j_call: TRBJ2-1; v_call: TRBV24-1; cdr3_nt: TGTGCCACCAGTGACCATGGACTAGCGGGGGGGCAATCCAATGAGCAGTTCTTC; cdr3_aa: CATSDHGLAGGQSNEQFF
d_call: NA; clone_size: NA; j_call: TRBJ1-6; v_call: TRBV5-1; cdr3_nt: TGCGCCAGCAGCTCCCTACAGGGATCGAATTCACCCCTCCACTTT; cdr3_aa: CASSSLQGSNSPLHF
d_call: NA; clone_size: NA; j_call: TRBJ2-5; v_call: TRBV30; cdr3_nt: TGTGCCTGGAGTGTGAACAGAGAGACCCAGTACTTC; cdr3_aa: CAWSVNRETQYF